The following is a TCR beta chain sequence with its context. Its antigen has not been determined. No per-base quality is available; no much larger clone lies one base away. The CDR3 regions of human TCRbeta chains were analyzed by immunosequencing. As for how the authors treated the data: Repertoire TCRs were matched against a reference library of SARS-CoV-2-specific TCRs generated with the MIRA antigen-specificity platform. Breadth was defined as the fraction of unique TCRs that were SARS-CoV-2-associated. Depth was defined as the fraction of total T cells that were SARS-CoV-2-associated. Using the MIRA data, every spike-specific TCR was mapped to the spike region that the TCR reacted to and assigned to either a CD4 or a CD8 class. Log10-transformed breadth and depth values were compared by one-way ANOVA with Sidak's multiple comparisons tests. TCRdb limited this immuneACCESS table to in-frame rearrangements with V and J called. A share of clones is missing; checked studies link under half to unresolved V genes, and the rest is unexplained. V, J and clone size are taken as reported in that table, and D and trimming were inferred from the DNA itself. The sample profile shows 130,000 to 150,000 clones; about nine tenths of them were found once. The leading ten clones occupy around 2% of the sample.

What this sample's time point label stands for: baseline before first vaccination. The vaccinee samples were drawn from two UK trials, COV001 and COV002, one of which was a single-blind randomized controlled phase 2/3 trial testing AZD1222 (ChAdOx1 nCoV-19) in healthy adults. Trial participant PBMC samples were collected at day 0 and day 28 after the second dose for TCRbeta chain sequencing. The V end loses 3 bases and the J end loses 0 bases, and a stretch of 11 bases separates them. For CDR1 and CDR2, the germline V gene (reference sequence) lists GTSNPN and SVGIG. From its cysteine to its phenylalanine, the CDR3 spans 14 amino acids. The read is trimmed to its CDR3 DNA, 42 bases read in frame from base 1. This sample was taken from a study of T cell responses to AZD1222 COVID-19 vaccine (dated by TCRdb to the early 2020s). Broadly, across the study: Because spike-specific TCR depth and breadth did not differ between the two schedules, AZD1222 recipients who got a second dose at roughly 4 weeks were pooled with those who got a second dose at roughly 12 weeks. Enrollment into the trials was organized by age into subgroups of 18-55, 56-69 and 70-plus years, and those subgroups contained roughly 150, 30 and 60 TCR-sequenced participants, respectively. TCR sequencing covered 230 to 250 trial participants: 207 given two doses of AZD1222 and around 25 given two doses of MenACWY control vaccine.

What the research found in general, with its limitations: Reportedly, close to half of the unique spike-specific TCRs recognized epitopes lying outside the regions that are mutated in the B.1.351 and B.1.1.7 variants. The 56-69-year group was small, and its depth increase did not reach significance, likely because of low power. Because no samples from the day 14 peak response were available, repertoires could be characterized only after the peak T cell response. Participants were mostly white British, with more females than males. The authors suggested clonal diversity may have been underestimated. Conclusions about previously exposed vaccinees are limited because only 5 or 6 AZD1222 recipients were SARS-CoV-2 seropositive at baseline. A significant rise in spike-specific TCR breadth and depth was observed after two AZD1222 doses relative to day 0 and relative to MenACWY recipients. Vaccine-associated CD4 TCRs spanned the whole spike protein, with dominant responses in regions 160-218 and 743-854.

This sample comprised peripheral blood, obtained on day 0 of AZD1222 vaccination. This sequence was found in an adult in good health. The receptor chain draws on TRBV30 and TRBJ1-2; the D gene identity is not certain. In nucleotides, the sequence is TGTGCCTGGAGGCCGATTGGGGCTAACTATGGCTACACCTTC. This gives the protein CAWRPIGANYGYTF.